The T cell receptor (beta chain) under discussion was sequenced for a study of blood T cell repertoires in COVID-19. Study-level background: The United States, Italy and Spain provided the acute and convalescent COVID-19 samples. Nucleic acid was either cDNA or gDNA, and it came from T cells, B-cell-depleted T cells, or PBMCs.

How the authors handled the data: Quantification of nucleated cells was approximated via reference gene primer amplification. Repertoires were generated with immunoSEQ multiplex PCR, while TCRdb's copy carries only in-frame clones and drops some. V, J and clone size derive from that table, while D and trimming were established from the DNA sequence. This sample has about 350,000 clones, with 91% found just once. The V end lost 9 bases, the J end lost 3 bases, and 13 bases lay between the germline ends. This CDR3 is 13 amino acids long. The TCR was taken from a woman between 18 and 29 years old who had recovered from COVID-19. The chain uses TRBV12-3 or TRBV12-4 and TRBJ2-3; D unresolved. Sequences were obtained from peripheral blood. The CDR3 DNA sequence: TGTGCCAGTAGACTGAGTAGTACAGATACGCAGTATTTT. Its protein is CASRLSSTDTQYF.